What follows are 11 T cell receptor beta chains derived from one specimen sequenced in a study of T cells after yellow fever vaccination. TCRdb re-called the 5' RACE reads with MiXCR, one entry per CDR3 protein. The table records hundreds of thousands of distinct CDR3 sequences, about 5.2% of them present only once. Sequenced here: CD4+ T cells sorted from PBMCs, sampled on the day of the yellow fever booster vaccination. Receptors originate from a man younger than 35 who received the YFV17D yellow fever vaccine.

The chain couples TRBV6-5 to TRBJ2-3, with 8 bases that match TRBD2. From germline, CDR1 is MNHEY and CDR2 SVGAGI. The CDR3 is 15 amino acids. The trim removed 0 bases at V and 5 bases at J, leaving 4 bases unmatched. The CDR3 here is CASSYSGTSEDTQYF. CDR3 DNA: TGTGCCAGCAGTTACTCCGGGACTAGTGAAGATACGCAGTATTTT.

The chain links TRBV2 to TRBJ2-7; tentatively, D is TRBD2 (6 bases). The germline V gene encodes CDR1 SNHLY and CDR2 FYNNEI. The V gene lost 7 bases and the J gene lost 6 bases, with 16 bases spanning the gap. The CDR3 has 13 residues. As DNA, the CDR3 is TGTGCCAGCAAACCCGGGGAGGTTGGCGAGCAGTACTTC. Protein sequence: CASKPGEVGEQYF.

This clonotype was observed a few times. The V gene is TRBV24-1, the J gene TRBJ2-3; 7 bases fit TRBD1. CDR1 is KGHDR and CDR2 is SFDVKD in the germline V gene. J lost 2 bases, V lost 5 bases, and 6 bases had no gene match. The length of the CDR3 is 15 residues. CDR3 DNA: TGTGCCACCAGTGCCCGGGACAGCTACACAGATACGCAGTATTTT. This gives the protein CATSARDSYTDTQYF.

This clonotype was recorded a few times. The V gene is TRBV9, the J gene TRBJ1-2; D is undetermined. Germline CDR1 and CDR2: SGDLS and YYNGEE. V lost 7 bases and J 2 bases, leaving 12 bases between the germline ends. The CDR3 contains 13 residues. CDR3 sequence: CASGPGENYGYTF. DNA of the CDR3: TGTGCCAGCGGACCGGGAGAAAACTATGGCTACACCTTC.

The chain is built from TRBV10-3 and TRBJ2-5; D remains ambiguous. This CDR3 has 13 residues. Trimming cost V 4 bases and J 2 bases, with 8 bases left between them. The germline V gene encodes CDR1 ENHRY and CDR2 SYGVKD. CDR3 protein: CAISGTVQETQYF. CDR3 DNA: TGTGCCATCAGTGGGACGGTACAAGAGACCCAGTACTTC.

This chain's CDR3 is CASSQDIVGWKGDTQYF. The CDR3 DNA reads TGTGCCAGCAGCCAAGATATAGTAGGGTGGAAGGGAGATACGCAGTATTTT. This chain joins TRBV3-1 and TRBJ2-3; no clear D. The CDR3 extends over 17 amino acids. CDR1 LGHDT and CDR2 YNNKEL come from the germline V gene (reference sequence). Trimming removed 0 bases from V and 5 bases from J, with 18 bases in between.

This clonotype came up many times. The chain recombines TRBV30 with TRBJ2-3; D may be TRBD2 (6 bases). Germline CDR1 and CDR2: GTSNPN and SVGIG (reference sequence). Trimming removed 8 bases at V and 5 bases at J, with 17 bases between. The CDR3 runs to 13 residues. The CDR3 DNA reads TGTGCCGGAGCGGCGGGGACCCGAGATACGCAGTATTTT. It encodes CAGAAGTRDTQYF.

The chain carries TRBV6-5 and TRBJ2-5, with no clear D. Germline CDR1 MNHEY, CDR2 SVGAGI. This CDR3 is 15 amino acids long. V dropped 0 bases and J dropped 2 bases, with 10 bases sitting between them. CDR3 in amino acids: CASSYSGFGQETQYF. CDR3 nucleotides: TGTGCCAGCAGTTACTCTGGCTTTGGACAAGAGACCCAGTACTTC.

The V gene is TRBV6-6, the J gene TRBJ2-7; TRBD1 matches at 9 bases. Looked up from germline, CDR1 is MNHNY and CDR2 is SVGAGI (reference sequence). The junction had 10 bases not matched to a gene; V was cut back by 0 bases and J by 4 bases. This CDR3 is built from 17 residues. CDR3: CASSYSPGWDRAYEQYV. In DNA, the CDR3 is TGTGCCAGCAGTTACTCACCGGGGTGGGACAGGGCATACGAGCAGTACGTC.

This chain uses TRBV4-3 with TRBJ2-2; maybe TRBD2 (5 bases). The CDR3 contains 15 residues. The germline CDR1 and CDR2 sequences are LGHNA and YSLEER. V lost 0 bases, J lost 6 bases, and 11 bases lay in between. CDR3 in DNA: TGCGCCAGCAGCCAAGAACCCAGTAGCGCCGGGGAGCTGTTTTTT. It translates to CASSQEPSSAGELFF.

The chain links TRBV30 to TRBJ2-7; 10 bases match TRBD1. Germline CDR1 and CDR2: GTSNPN and SVGIG (reference sequence). The CDR3 length is 16 residues. J gave up 3 bases and V 3 bases, and 11 bases lay outside the gene matches. The CDR3 bases are TGTGCCTGGAGCCCGACTAGGGACAGGGGCTACTACGAGCAGTACTTC. This gives the protein CAWSPTRDRGYYEQYF.